A selection of T cell receptor beta chains follows, all from one sample in a study of blood T cells in healthy people across ages. A single record per CDR3 protein comes from TCRdb applying MiXCR to the 5' RACE reads. There are roughly 1,500,000 distinct CDR3 sequences in the sample; 40% to 50% occur only once, and approximately 7.9% lies in the top ten. Input material: blood. Receptor source: a woman aged 18-30 years in good health. Each CDR3 is given with its conserved first and last residue. D genes are given only for firm matches. Not all rows give a size; the values are once, few, many and, for expanded clones, a class.

v_gene	j_gene	d_gene	abundance	CDR3aa	CDR3nt
TRBV12-3/TRBV12-4	TRBJ2-7	.	few	CASSLGQENYEQYF	TGTGCCAGCAGTTTAGGACAGGAAAACTACGAGCAGTACTTC
TRBV5-1	TRBJ1-1	.	.	CASSRTLAGQTKNTEAFF	TGCGCCAGCAGCCGCACTTTGGCAGGCCAAACGAAAAACACTGAAGCTTTCTTT
TRBV15	TRBJ1-5	.	once	CATSSRRGNQPQHF	TGTGCCACCAGCAGTCGGCGGGGCAATCAGCCCCAGCATTTT
TRBV7-9	TRBJ1-2	.	.	CASSLVGVSLSRGYTF	TGTGCCAGCAGCTTAGTTGGGGTATCTCTGTCGAGGGGCTACACCTTC
TRBV6-5	TRBJ1-2	.	few	CASSYLDTSPYGYTF	TGTGCCAGCAGTTACTTGGACACTTCCCCCTATGGCTACACCTTC
TRBV4-2	TRBJ1-1	TRBD1	.	CASSTGDRDMNTEAFF	TGTGCCAGCAGCACCGGGGACAGGGATATGAACACTGAAGCTTTCTTT
TRBV28	TRBJ2-3	TRBD2	.	CASTERGAPGTDTQYF	TGTGCCAGCACAGAGCGGGGGGCTCCCGGCACAGATACGCAGTATTTT
TRBV4-1	TRBJ2-5	TRBD2	.	CASSQGFSGIGRETQYF	TGCGCCAGCAGCCAAGGTTTTAGCGGGATAGGCAGGGAGACCCAGTACTTC
TRBV11-2	TRBJ2-1	.	.	CASSSSLALSYNEQFF	TGTGCCAGCAGCTCCTCCCTGGCGTTATCCTACAATGAGCAGTTCTTC
TRBV20-1	TRBJ2-7	.	.	CSAHPLRGQDEQYF	TGCAGTGCTCACCCCCTGAGGGGTCAGGACGAGCAGTACTTC
TRBV5-1	TRBJ1-3	.	.	CASSWKHKIALSLSGNTIYF	TGCGCCAGCAGCTGGAAACATAAAATAGCTCTCTCTCTCTCTGGAAACACCATATATTTT
TRBV19	TRBJ2-7	.	once	CASADSGAYEQYF	TGTGCCAGTGCGGACTCCGGGGCCTACGAGCAGTACTTC